This is a list of T cell receptor beta chains from one sample in a study of CD8 T cells in Susac syndrome. In TCRdb, the immunoSEQ multiplex PCR reads were re-called with MiXCR into one record per CDR3 protein. The sample has some 130,000 distinct CDR3 sequences; around nine tenths are singletons. The sequenced material came from CD8+ T cells from PBMCs. Every receptor here comes from a human donor with multiple sclerosis. The CDR3 runs from the conserved cysteine through the conserved F or W. The D gene is left open where the match is weak. Where a row states a size, it is once, few, many or the class of an expanded clone; other rows omit it.

>NA|TRBJ2-7|TRBD2|TRBV27
TGTGCCAGCAGTTTATCGGGGTTAGCGGGATACTACGAGCAGTACTTC
CASSLSGLAGYYEQYF
>NA|TRBJ2-7|NA|TRBV30
TGTGCCTGGAGTATAGCGGTCTCCTACGAGCAGTACTTC
CAWSIAVSYEQYF
>NA|TRBJ1-2|TRBD1|TRBV2
TGTGCCAGGGGAAGAGACAGGGGAGGAGGCTACACCTTC
CARGRDRGGGYTF
>NA|TRBJ2-4|TRBD1|TRBV27
TGTGCCAGCAGTCAGGACAGGGGTGGGAACATTCAGTACTTC
CASSQDRGGNIQYF
>NA|TRBJ1-1|TRBD1|TRBV7-9
TGTGCCAGCAGGGAGACAGGGCTTAACACTGAAGCTTTCTTT
CASRETGLNTEAFF
>once|TRBJ2-3|NA|TRBV18
TGTGCCAGCTCCCCTAGCGCGGGCACAGATACGCAGTATTTT
CASSPSAGTDTQYF
>NA|TRBJ2-3|NA|TRBV13
TGTGCCAGCAGCTCTATCTCCTGGAGCACAGATACGCAGTATTTT
CASSSISWSTDTQYF
>NA|TRBJ2-1|NA|TRBV30
TGTGCCTGGAGTGTTCTACACTGGGAGCAGTTCTTC
CAWSVLHWEQFF
>NA|TRBJ2-1|NA|TRBV27
TGTGCCAGCGGGGCGGGAATTCATGAGCAGTTCTTC
CASGAGIHEQFF
>NA|TRBJ2-7|NA|TRBV5-4
TGTGCCAGCAGCTACGACGGTTCCTACGAGCAGTACTTC
CASSYDGSYEQYF
>NA|TRBJ1-5|TRBD1|TRBV27
TGTGCCAGCGGGGAGGACAGGAATCAGCCCCAGCATTTT
CASGEDRNQPQHF
>few|TRBJ2-2|NA|TRBV6-6
TGTGCCAGCAGTTATAACGGTAACACCGGGGAGCTGTTTTTT
CASSYNGNTGELFF
>NA|TRBJ2-1|NA|TRBV20-1
TGCAGTGCTAAGACGGCGGGCCACAGCTCCTACAATGAGCAGTTCTTC
CSAKTAGHSSYNEQFF
>NA|TRBJ2-7|NA|TRBV14
TGTGCCAGCAGCCCGTTCGGAGGGGGCTACGAGCAGTACTTC
CASSPFGGGYEQYF
>NA|TRBJ2-3|NA|TRBV12-3/TRBV12-4
TGTGCCAGCAGTTTCCCCTACACAGATACGCAGTATTTT
CASSFPYTDTQYF
>once|TRBJ2-2|NA|TRBV5-1
TGCGCCAGCAGCTTGGACGCGGGGTTTATTCCCGGGGAGCTGTTTTTT
CASSLDAGFIPGELFF
>NA|TRBJ1-1|NA|TRBV13
TGTGCCAGCAGCCAAGATTCGAACACTGAAGCTTTCTTT
CASSQDSNTEAFF
>NA|TRBJ2-3|TRBD2|TRBV28
TGTGCCAGCAGTTTTGGCGGACTAGACACAGATACGCAGTATTTT
CASSFGGLDTDTQYF
>few|TRBJ2-1|NA|TRBV7-9
TGTGCCAGCAGCTCCGGACTTAACAATGAGCAGTTCTTC
CASSSGLNNEQFF
>NA|TRBJ2-3|TRBD2|TRBV7-9
TGTGCCAGCAGCTTACCCACCGGGACTAGCGGGCCTAGCACAGATACGCAGTATTTT
CASSLPTGTSGPSTDTQYF
>NA|TRBJ2-1|NA|TRBV27
TGTGCCAGCAGTGCCTCCTACAATGAGCAGTTCTTC
CASSASYNEQFF
>NA|TRBJ1-1|NA|TRBV12-3/TRBV12-4
TGTGCCAGTACCGCCTCAGGGCCTGGGACTGAAGCTTTCTTT
CASTASGPGTEAFF
>NA|TRBJ1-5|TRBD1|TRBV27
TGTGCCAGCAGTCCTCGGACAGGGCTAAATCAGCCCCAGCATTTT
CASSPRTGLNQPQHF
>few|TRBJ2-2|TRBD2|TRBV7-9
TGTGCCAGCAGCGATAGCGGGACTTCCACCGGGGAGCTGTTTTTT
CASSDSGTSTGELFF
>NA|TRBJ2-1|TRBD1|TRBV28
TGTGCCAGCGACAGGGGGGACAATGAGCAGTTCTTC
CASDRGDNEQFF
>NA|TRBJ2-7|TRBD2|TRBV24-1
TGTGCCACCAGTGACCAGGGACTAGCGGGAAGCGAGCAGTACTTC
CATSDQGLAGSEQYF
>NA|TRBJ2-7|NA|TRBV6-5
TGTGCCAGCACGGAGCAGGGGTCGTACGAGCAGTACTTC
CASTEQGSYEQYF
>NA|TRBJ1-5|NA|TRBV28
TGTGCCAGCAGGCTTCCCCTCAGGGGAAGCAATCAGCCCCAGCATTTT
CASRLPLRGSNQPQHF
>NA|TRBJ1-2|NA|TRBV19
TGTGCCTCACTATCCCCCCAGGGGGGCTACACCTTC
CASLSPQGGYTF
>NA|TRBJ1-2|TRBD1|TRBV7-9
TGTGCCAGCAGCTCCGGGGGACAGGCCCCCCTATACGGCTACACCTTC
CASSSGGQAPLYGYTF
>once|TRBJ2-7|TRBD1|TRBV6-1
TGTGCCAGCAGTGAAGTCCTAGGGGGCTTTGGCGAGCAGTACTTC
CASSEVLGGFGEQYF
>NA|TRBJ2-7|TRBD1|TRBV27
TGTGCCAGCAGCCAGGGGGCGGACGAGCAGTACTTC
CASSQGADEQYF
>NA|TRBJ2-7|NA|TRBV13
TGTGCCAGCAGCTTAGTGGGGGGCCCTTGGGAGCAGTACTTC
CASSLVGGPWEQYF
>NA|TRBJ2-2|TRBD1|TRBV27
TGTGCCAGCAGAACCGGGACAGGGTACACCGGGGAGCTGTTTTTT
CASRTGTGYTGELFF
>NA|TRBJ1-3|TRBD1|TRBV20-1
TGCAGTGCTAGAGACGGGTACAGGGGAAGAGGAAACACCATATATTTT
CSARDGYRGRGNTIYF
>NA|TRBJ2-7|NA|TRBV2
TGTGCCAGCAGTGACAGACAAGTCTACGAGCAGTACTTC
CASSDRQVYEQYF
>NA|TRBJ2-1|NA|TRBV27
TGTGCCAGCAGTTTAAATGACCCCTCCTACAATGAGCAGTTCTTC
CASSLNDPSYNEQFF
>NA|TRBJ2-1|NA|TRBV4-3
TGCGCCAGCAGCCAAGAGGGCTCCTACAATGAGCAGTTCTTC
CASSQEGSYNEQFF
>NA|TRBJ2-3|NA|TRBV15
TGTGCCACCAGCTCACGTATTTCGGATACGCAGTATTTT
CATSSRISDTQYF
>NA|TRBJ1-1|NA|TRBV27
TGTGCCAGCAGTTTGTCACCGCGTACTCAAGCTTTCTTT
CASSLSPRTQAFF
>NA|TRBJ2-3|NA|TRBV29-1
TGCAGCATTGGGTATACAGATACGCAGTATTTT
CSIGYTDTQYF
>NA|TRBJ2-7|NA|TRBV7-9
TGTGCCAGCAGCTTAGACCATCAGGAGCAGTACTTC
CASSLDHQEQYF
>NA|TRBJ2-1|TRBD2|TRBV27
TGTGCCAGCAGTTTAGCAGCGGGAGGCCTCTCCTACAATGAGCAGTTCTTC
CASSLAAGGLSYNEQFF
>once|TRBJ2-2|NA|TRBV6-6
TGTGCCAGCAGTTACCCGTCAGGGGAAGGGACCGGGGAGCTGTTTTTT
CASSYPSGEGTGELFF
>NA|TRBJ1-2|NA|TRBV6-5
TGTGCCAGCAGTCCTGGGGTCTATGGCTACACCTTC
CASSPGVYGYTF
>NA|TRBJ2-7|TRBD2|TRBV14
TGTGCCAGCAGCCAAGAGCGGGGGAACTACGAGCAGTACTTC
CASSQERGNYEQYF
>NA|TRBJ2-1|TRBD2|TRBV7-9
TGTGCCAGCAGCTATCTAGCGGGAGGGCCCTACAATGAGCAGTTCTTC
CASSYLAGGPYNEQFF
>NA|TRBJ2-1|NA|TRBV24-1
TGTGCCACCAGTGACCAAGGGCAATACAATGAGCAGTTCTTC
CATSDQGQYNEQFF
>NA|TRBJ2-7|TRBD2|TRBV20-1
TGCAGTGCTAGAGAAGCGGGAGGGTCCTACGAGCAGTACTTC
CSAREAGGSYEQYF
>NA|TRBJ2-5|NA|TRBV28
TGTGCCAGCGGTTCTCGACTACAAGAGACCCAGTACTTC
CASGSRLQETQYF
>NA|TRBJ2-7|NA|TRBV27
TGTGCCAGCAGTGACGGTTCCTCCTACGAGCAGTACTTC
CASSDGSSYEQYF
>NA|TRBJ1-1|NA|TRBV27
TGTGCCAGCAGTTTCGGCGGAGGGACCCACACTGAAGCTTTCTTT
CASSFGGGTHTEAFF
>NA|TRBJ1-1|NA|TRBV27
TGTGCCAGCACCCTAGTCGGGTTCGGGGACACTGAAGCTTTCTTT
CASTLVGFGDTEAFF
>NA|TRBJ1-5|NA|TRBV27
TGTGCCAGCAGTTTATCACAGAATTTTGCTCGGCCCCAGCATTTT
CASSLSQNFARPQHF
>once|TRBJ2-5|NA|TRBV7-9
TGTGCCAGCAGCTACCGGGAGAGCATTTCACAAGAGACCCAGTACTTC
CASSYRESISQETQYF
>NA|TRBJ1-5|NA|TRBV21-1
TGTGCCAGCAGCCCCGCGGGGGGGACAGAAACCAATCAGCCCCAGCATTTT
CASSPAGGTETNQPQHF
>NA|TRBJ2-1|TRBD2|TRBV6-2/TRBV6-3
TGTGCCAGCAGTTACTCGACTAGCGGGAGTCTCGATGAGCAGTTCTTC
CASSYSTSGSLDEQFF